The entry below describes one T cell receptor (beta chain). The antigen this receptor binds is unknown. The input lacks base qualities; no much larger clone sits a single base away. This sample is drawn from a study of OX40 agonist ivuxolimab in advanced cancers. General notes on the study: The costimulatory receptor OX40 (CD134) was targeted by ivuxolimab, a fully human IgG2 agonistic monoclonal antibody. Of the roughly 51 dose-escalation patients, hepatocellular carcinoma was present in about 20, melanoma in roughly 15, renal cell carcinoma in 9 and head and neck cancer in 9. Intravenous ivuxolimab was administered to patients every 2 weeks at six dose levels: 0.01, 0.1, 0.3, 1.5, 3 and 10 mg/kg. Peripheral TCRbeta sequencing was intended to test whether TCR sequence diversity was altered and clonal T-cell expansion was caused by ivuxolimab. Patients were allowed to have had prior anti-PD-1, anti-PD-L1 or anti-CTLA-4 therapy, and 40% to 45% of the dose-escalation patients had been treated with checkpoint inhibitors. The monotherapy dose-escalation portion (N of about 52 patients) of the phase I ivuxolimab trial is reported in the paper. Three dose-escalation patients achieved partial responses, one with hepatocellular carcinoma and two with cutaneous melanoma. The dose-escalation cohort was over 70% male with a mean age of around 62 years, ranging from roughly 20 to 85. On the study overall, not on this receptor specifically: In the 0.1-3.0 mg/kg groups, partial responders were among the patients with the lowest normalized peripheral clonal expansion, particularly in CD8+ T cells. At doses of 0.1 to 3.0 mg/kg, clonal expansion of both CD4+ and CD8+ T cells in blood was seen between baseline and week 6. After ivuxolimab, expanded clones were on average more numerous among CD8+ T cells than among CD4+ T cells. The antigen specificity of the clonally expanded peripheral T cells was not determined. Low levels of normalized T-cell clonal expansion were also seen in some patients who did not respond.

To sequence the TCRbeta CDR3 region, genomic DNA was isolated from the sorted cells. The immunoSEQ Assay was used to sequence the TCRbeta CDR3 regions. This immuneACCESS table, as held by TCRdb, lists in-frame sequences with V and J called but not all clones. Of the missing ones, under half trace to an unresolved V gene in checked studies; the others have no known cause. Present in this sample are under 35,000 clones, roughly four fifths of which were seen just once. The ten largest clones represent 9.5% to 12% of the sample. Measured from the cysteine to the phenylalanine, the CDR3 is 12 residues long. Only the CDR3 region is kept as DNA, spanning 36 bases read in frame from base 1. V is reduced by 4 bases and J by 4 bases, leaving a spacing of 6 bases between them. Per the germline V gene, SGHTA is the CDR1 and FQGNSA is the CDR2. The trial excluded patients who had a history of autoimmune disease or who were on systemic immunosuppression. Peripheral blood for TCR sequencing was collected from all dose cohorts at baseline, on cycle 4 day 1, and on cycle 7 day 1. The samples were taken from a phase I, first-in-human, multicenter, open-label dose-escalation trial of ivuxolimab. Adults with locally advanced or metastatic melanoma, renal cell, hepatocellular, or head and neck squamous cell carcinoma were enrolled in the trial. Before TCR sequencing, CD4+ T cells and CD8+ T cells were sorted from peripheral blood as separate populations.

This TCR was recovered from an adult with an advanced solid tumor such as melanoma, head and neck, liver or kidney cancer. Sequences were derived from CD4+ or CD8+ T cells sorted from blood, sampled in a trial of the OX40 agonist ivuxolimab. The receptor chain draws on TRBV7-2 and TRBJ2-3, with an unclear D gene assignment. The base sequence is TGTGCCAGCAGCTCTTTCCCAGATACGCAGTATTTT. This translates into CASSSFPDTQYF.